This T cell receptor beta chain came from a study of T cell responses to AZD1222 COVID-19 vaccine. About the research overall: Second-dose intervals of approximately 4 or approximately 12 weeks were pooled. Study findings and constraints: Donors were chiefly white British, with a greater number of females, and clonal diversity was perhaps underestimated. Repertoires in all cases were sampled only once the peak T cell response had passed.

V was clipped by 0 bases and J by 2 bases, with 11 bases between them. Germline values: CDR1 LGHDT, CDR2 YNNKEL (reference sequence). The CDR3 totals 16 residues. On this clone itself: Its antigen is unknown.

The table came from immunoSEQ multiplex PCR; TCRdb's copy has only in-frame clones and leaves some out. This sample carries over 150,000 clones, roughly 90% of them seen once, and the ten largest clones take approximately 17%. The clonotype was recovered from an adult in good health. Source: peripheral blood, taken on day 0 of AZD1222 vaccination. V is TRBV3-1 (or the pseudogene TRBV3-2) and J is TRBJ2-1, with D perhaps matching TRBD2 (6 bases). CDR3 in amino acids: CASSQDSGVPYNEQFF. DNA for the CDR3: TGTGCCAGCAGCCAAGATAGCGGAGTCCCCTACAATGAGCAGTTCTTC.